The next 8 T cell receptor beta chains were all read from a single sample in a study of T cells in Graves' hyperthyroidism and ophthalmopathy. RNA transcripts were the template for amplifying TCR beta CDR3 regions. First-round RT-PCR with HTBI primers amplified the TCR CDR3 region. TCRdb re-analysed the multiplex PCR reads in MiXCR, keeping a single row per CDR3 protein. The sample records around 340,000 distinct CDR3 sequences, roughly 20% being singletons. The sequenced material came from blood. The source of these receptors is a woman aged 40 to 50 with Graves' ophthalmopathy.

This clonotype was counted many times. The rearrangement joins TRBV28 to TRBJ1-5; maybe TRBD1 (6 bases). The germline CDR1 and CDR2 sequences are MDHEN and SYDVKM. There are 17 residues in the CDR3. Trimming left V 1 base short and J 8 bases short, with 21 bases between. The CDR3 DNA sequence: TGTGCCAGCAGTTTATTCGGGGACACCGCCGGGAGGAAGCCCCAGCATTTT. Protein product: CASSLFGDTAGRKPQHF.

In its sample, this clonotype was seen many times. This sequence joins TRBV6-5 and TRBJ1-2, with TRBD1 identical over 9 bases. CDR1 and CDR2 from the germline V gene are MNHEY and SVGAGI. The CDR3 is 14 residues long. V was pared by 2 bases and J by 7 bases, with 5 bases of the junction left unmatched. CDR3 residues: CASSYGQGFGGYTF. CDR3 coding DNA: TGTGCCAGCAGTTACGGACAGGGGTTCGGTGGCTACACCTTC.

As to this clonotype: A read error may account for a junction end that differs from germline. The rearrangement joins TRBV28 to TRBJ1-5; tentatively, D is TRBD1 (5 bases). This CDR3 comprises 15 residues. The germline CDR1 and CDR2 sequences are MDHEN and SYDVKM. The chain's CDR3 is CASSWTRGSNQPQNF. CDR3 bases: TGTGCCAGCAGTTGGACACGGGGCAGCAATCAGCCCCAGAATTTT.

This clonotype was seen ten or more times. The chain uses TRBV15 and TRBJ1-2; the D gene is possibly TRBD1 (6 bases). This CDR3 comprises 14 residues. The germline CDR1 and CDR2 sequences are LNHNV and YYDKDF (reference sequence). V was trimmed by 1 base and J by 4 bases, leaving 10 bases between them. CDR3: CATSRAQGLYGYTF. CDR3 bases: TGTGCCACCAGCAGAGCCCAGGGGCTCTATGGCTACACCTTC.

This clonotype was counted only a few times. The chain links TRBV11-2 to TRBJ2-7, with 8 bases fitting TRBD2. Germline V gene data show CDR1 as SGHAT and CDR2 as FQNNGV. The CDR3 contains 17 residues. Trimming cost V 4 bases and J 3 bases; bases outside gene matches: 14. CDR3 bases: TGTGCCAGCAGCTCCATTAAAGCTAGCGGGCTGGACTACGAGCAGTACTTC. Its translation is CASSSIKASGLDYEQYF. Complete variable domain (other parts from reference TRBV11-2 and TRBJ2-7): EAGVAQSPRYKIIEKRQSVAFWCNPISGHATLYWYQQILGQGPKLLIQFQNNGVVDDSQLPKDRFSAERLKGVDSTLKIQPAKLEDSAVYLCASSSIKASGLDYEQYFGPGTRLTVT.

This clonotype was seen at least ten times. The rearrangement uses TRBV28 and TRBJ1-1; 7 bases are shared with TRBD1. The CDR3 has 17 amino acids. V shed 6 bases, J shed 6 bases, and the junction held 19 bases outside the gene matches. Per germline, CDR1 MDHEN and CDR2 SYDVKM. This CDR3 is CASRPTYQQGREAEAFF. The CDR3 nucleotides are TGTGCCAGCAGGCCTACATACCAACAGGGGCGGGAGGCTGAAGCTTTCTTT.

For this clonotype: Just one base apart from a much larger clone, this may be a read error. This sequence joins TRBV6-5 and TRBJ2-2, with 10 bases that match TRBD1. This CDR3 spans 15 amino acids. Germline V gene data show CDR1 as MNHEY and CDR2 as SVGAGI. CDR3 DNA: TGTGTCAGCAGTTACTGGGACAGGGGAACCGGGGAGCTGTTTTTT. Translation gives CVSSYWDRGTGELFF.

The table lists this clonotype with many counts. This sequence joins TRBV5-1 and TRBJ1-2, with 7 bases aligning to TRBD1. V trimming: 2 bases; J trimming: 2 bases; junction bases outside the gene matches: 3. This CDR3 spans 14 amino acids. Germline V gives CDR1 SGHRS, CDR2 YFSETQ. This chain's CDR3 is CASSFLTGNYGYTF. Here the CDR3 DNA reads TGCGCCAGCAGCTTTCTGACAGGGAACTATGGCTACACCTTC.